These 9 T cell receptor beta chains were sequenced from one sample in a study of shared clonotypes between healthy human individuals. Repertoires were generated with immunoSEQ multiplex PCR, while TCRdb's copy carries only in-frame clones and drops some. Altogether about 1.1 million clones are present, 60% to 85% being singletons, with the ten largest covering roughly 0.83%. Sequenced material: memory CD4+ T cells from PBMCs. As for subset: CD45RA-negative fraction. The receptors here all came from a man younger than 35 in good health. Some clones in this sample may be carry-over from other donors' samples.

The rearrangement joins TRBV10-3 to TRBJ1-1; 7 nucleotides align to TRBD1. The V segment lost 7 bases and the J segment 4 bases; nucleotides outside the gene matches: 12. From germline, CDR1 is ENHRY and CDR2 SYGVKD. The CDR3 totals 15 residues. This chain's CDR3 is CAITQGHSQSTEAFF. The CDR3 region has the DNA TGTGCCATCACACAGGGGCACAGTCAGAGCACTGAAGCTTTCTTT.

This chain connects TRBV5-8 to TRBJ1-1; 9 positions match TRBD1. The junction had 4 bases not matched to a gene; V was cut back by 4 bases and J by 0 bases. Germline lookup yields CDR1 SGHTS and CDR2 YDEGEE. The CDR3 contains 15 residues. CDR3 nucleotides: TGTGCCAGCAGCCCCTGGGACAGGGTGAACACTGAAGCTTTCTTT. Translated, it gives CASSPWDRVNTEAFF.

The V call is TRBV2, the J call TRBJ2-7; D may be TRBD1 (5 bases). The germline V and J ends were trimmed by 6 bases and 5 bases, with 11 bases remaining between them. Germline-derived CDR1 and CDR2 are SNHLY and FYNNEI. This CDR3 has 12 residues. The CDR3 sequence: CASRDDRHEQYF. In DNA, the CDR3 is TGTGCCAGCAGGGATGACAGACACGAGCAGTACTTC.

The chain uses TRBV5-5 and TRBJ2-6; D uncertain. The CDR3 is 15 amino acids. The germline V gene encodes CDR1 SGHKS and CDR2 YYEKEE (reference sequence). Trimming removed 2 bases at V and 0 bases at J, with 6 bases between. The CDR3 sequence: CASSFGDSGANVLTF. The CDR3 DNA follows: TGTGCCAGCAGCTTTGGCGACTCTGGGGCCAACGTCCTGACTTTC.

This clone was found a few times. The sample contains more than one DNA sequence encoding this CDR3. The gene calls are TRBV28 and TRBJ1-2, with D possibly being TRBD1 (5 bases). The V gene's germline CDR1 is MDHEN and CDR2 SYDVKM. This CDR3 spans 12 amino acids. V was clipped by 2 bases and J by 4 bases, with 5 bases between them. The CDR3 region is CASSLRGYGYTF. CDR3 nucleotides: TGTGCCAGCAGTTTAAGGGGCTATGGCTACACCTTC.

This clone has just one count. The rearrangement links TRBV6-1 to TRBJ2-2; a weak D match, TRBD1 (6 bases). The CDR3 length is 15 residues. Per the germline V gene, CDR1 is MNHNS and CDR2 is SASEGT. V shed 11 bases and J shed 6 bases, with 22 bases lying between them. Written as DNA, the CDR3 is TGTGCCCTCAACACTTGGGGGCGCAAGTCCGGGGAGCTGTTTTTT. This translates into CALNTWGRKSGELFF.

The J gene is TRBJ2-2, the V gene TRBV7-2; TRBD2 might be the D (5 bases). The CDR3 covers 15 residues. Germline-derived CDR1 and CDR2 are SGHTA and FQGNSA. V lost 1 base and J lost 7, with 13 bases in between. For the CDR3, the DNA is TGTGCCAGCAGCTTAGTCGGGGTGCGGCACGGGGAGCTGTTTTTT. Translation: CASSLVGVRHGELFF.

V gene TRBV13 combines with J gene TRBJ2-5, with D possibly TRBD2 on 5 matching bases. Germline CDR1 PRHDT, CDR2 FYEKMQ (reference sequence). This CDR3 spans 12 amino acids. V was shortened by 4 bases and J by 7 bases, with 10 bases between the two germline ends. This CDR3 is CASSSLRGTQYF. The CDR3 nucleotides are TGTGCCAGCAGCTCCCTCCGGGGGACCCAGTACTTC.

V and J are TRBV6-1 and TRBJ2-3; D is unclear. V lost 4 bases and J 2 bases, leaving 19 bases between the germline ends. From germline, CDR1 is MNHNS and CDR2 SASEGT. CDR3 length: 17 residues. CDR3 DNA sequence: TGTGCCAGCAGTGGAAGAATGGACCTTCCTGCCACAGATACGCAGTATTTT. Its protein product is CASSGRMDLPATDTQYF.